The T cell receptor (beta chain) under discussion was sequenced for a study of CD8+CD57+ T cells in acquired aplastic anemia. Looking at the study overall: Approximately 11 million reads were obtained on average for healthy donor CD4+ cells. Study-level findings and limits: Common to patients and controls were twenty-nine CD8+ CDR3 sequences. Patients were compared with controls for CD8+ Simpson's diversity, and no significant difference emerged.

A word on this clonotype: The antigen remains unidentified.

The germline V gene has CDR1 SQVTM and CDR2 ANQGSEA. The CDR3 covers 11 residues. The ends were cut back, 4 bases at V and 4 bases at J, with 7 bases in the middle. For CDR3 and TCR beta VDJ profiling, genomic DNA was the template used. TCRdb reprocessed the reads via MiXCR and lists one record per CDR3 protein. This sample yields 35,000 to 45,000 distinct CDR3 sequences, of which 55% to 80% are seen a single time; around 22% belongs to the top ten. The V and J genes are TRBV29-1 and TRBJ1-2; D uncertain. This receptor was taken from a human donor in good health, serving as a control. Sequenced: sorted CD4+, CD8+, or CD8+CD57+ T cells (not recorded which) from PBMCs. This CDR3 is CSVVEGYGYTF. CDR3 in DNA: TGCAGCGTTGTAGAGGGCTATGGCTACACCTTC.